One and the same sample provided the 20 T cell receptor beta chains below, sequenced in a study of shared clonotypes between healthy human individuals. The assay was immunoSEQ multiplex PCR, and TCRdb's table has in-frame clones only and misses some. The sample records about 520,000 clones, roughly 80% being singletons. What was sequenced was PBMCs. The receptors stem from a woman in her forties in good health. Some clones in this sample may be carry-over from other donors' samples.

The rearrangement links TRBV5-3 to TRBJ2-7; the match to TRBD2 covers 11 bases. TRBV5-3 is marked as an open reading frame, function uncertain. The trim removed 0 bases at V and 2 bases at J, leaving 7 bases unmatched. CDR3 length equals 17 residues. The CDR3 loop is CARSLGIAGGGTYEQYF. The CDR3 nucleotides read TGTGCCAGAAGCTTGGGGATAGCGGGAGGGGGGACCTACGAGCAGTACTTC.

The chain carries TRBV1 and TRBJ2-7; the D segment call TRBD2 is taken from the table without a DNA check. TRBV1 is a pseudogene segment. This CDR3 comprises 16 residues. CDR3 sequence (DNA): TGCACCAGCAGCCAGGGAGCAGCGATGAGACCTTTCGAGCAGTACTTC. It translates to CTSSQGAAMRPFEQYF.

V usage is TRBV28 and J usage is TRBJ2-1; a weak D match, TRBD1 (5 bases). The CDR3 totals 11 residues. Germline V gene data show CDR1 as MDHEN and CDR2 as SYDVKM. V gave up 7 bases and J gave up 12 bases, with 13 bases separating them. The CDR3 region has the DNA TGTGCCAGCACCCAGGGATTTGGGCAGTTCTTC. Translating gives CASTQGFGQFF.

A word on this clone: The sample has other DNA sequences that encode this CDR3 too. This sequence joins TRBV28 and TRBJ2-7, with TRBD2 as a possible D gene (6 bases). V was pared by 2 bases and J by 4 bases, with 12 bases between. Germline CDR1 MDHEN, CDR2 SYDVKM. The CDR3 consists of 14 residues. The CDR3 region has the DNA TGTGCCAGCAGTTTAGGGGGACTGACTTACGAGCAGTACTTC. This encodes CASSLGGLTYEQYF.

This clone appeared a single time. V gene TRBV4-3 combines with J gene TRBJ2-3; D ambiguous. Germline values: CDR1 LGHNA, CDR2 YSLEER. V was cut by 2 bases and J by 0 bases, with 9 bases left in between. The CDR3 is 15 amino acids. CDR3 sequence (DNA): TGCGCCAGCAGCCAAAACAGCATTAGCACAGATACGCAGTATTTT. It is translated as CASSQNSISTDTQYF.

This chain joins TRBV5-5 and TRBJ1-2; no definite D call. The CDR3 is made up of 15 amino acids. V was cut by 2 bases and J by 4 bases, with 15 bases left in between. From germline, CDR1 is SGHKS and CDR2 YYEKEE (reference sequence). The CDR3 DNA sequence: TGTGCCAGCAGCTTTGATCCAGGAGATGGCTATGGCTACACCTTC. This sequence encodes CASSFDPGDGYGYTF.

This clone has just a few counts. The sample carries other DNA sequences with the same CDR3. J is TRBJ1-5 and V is TRBV28; maybe TRBD1 (5 bases). CDR1 is MDHEN and CDR2 is SYDVKM in the germline V gene. V lost 3 bases to trimming and J lost 7 bases, with 7 bases between them. This CDR3 has 12 residues. The CDR3 loop reads CASSLRGQPQHF. CDR3 in DNA: TGTGCCAGCAGTTTGAGGGGCCAGCCCCAGCATTTT.

This chain uses TRBV7-9 with TRBJ1-3, with 11 positions matching TRBD1. CDR3 length equals 17 residues. Germline values: CDR1 SEHNR, CDR2 FQNEAQ (reference sequence). V shed 5 bases and J 3 bases; nucleotides not matched to a gene: 9. The CDR3 reads CASSPLGQGAFGNTIYF. The CDR3 nucleotides are TGTGCCAGCAGCCCCCTAGGACAGGGGGCTTTTGGAAACACCATATATTTT.

The table lists this clone with a few counts. The gene calls are TRBV5-1 and TRBJ1-1; TRBD1 agrees at 7 bases. The ends lost 4 bases at V and 0 bases at J; junction bases unmatched: 6. Per the germline V gene, CDR1 is SGHRS and CDR2 is YFSETQ. CDR3 size: 15 residues. In DNA form, the CDR3 reads TGCGCCAGCAGCCTCCGGGACAGCATGAACACTGAAGCTTTCTTT. Residues: CASSLRDSMNTEAFF.

As regards this clone: Germline is not matched at one junction end, which may reflect a read error. Here the CDR3 reads CASSAGPGNTGELFF. CDR3 DNA sequence: TGTGCCAGCAGTGCGGGACCGGGGAACACAGGGGAGCTGTTTTTT. J is TRBJ2-2 and V is TRBV6-4; D is possibly TRBD1 or TRBD2 (5 bases each). The CDR3 spans 15 residues. Germline loops: CDR1 MRHNA, CDR2 SNTAGT.

CDR3 sequence (DNA): TGTGCCAGCAGTTCCGGACTAGCGGGATTATATGAGCAGTACTTC. This encodes CASSSGLAGLYEQYF. The chain is built from TRBV6-6 and TRBJ2-7; 12 bases line up with TRBD2. Germline CDR1 reads MNHNY; CDR2 reads SVGAGI (reference sequence). The V segment lost 4 bases and the J segment 7 bases; nucleotides outside the gene matches: 8. This CDR3 region has 15 residues.

For this clone: A read error is likely here: a far larger clone is one base away. The CDR3 nucleotides read TGCGCCAGCAGCCCCCGGGGTAGCTGGAGTAGTTTCCATGAGCAGTTCTTC. This translates into CASSPRGSWSSFHEQFF. The chain combines TRBV4-1 with TRBJ2-1; D is perhaps TRBD2 (5 bases). The CDR3 extends over 17 amino acids. Trimming left V 4 bases short and J 8 bases short, with 24 bases between. Per germline, CDR1 MGHRA and CDR2 YSYEKL.

For this clone: Given a far larger clone just one base away, this is likely a sequencing read error. Different DNA sequences within this sample yield the same CDR3. The chain recombines TRBV7-2 with TRBJ2-2, with D possibly being TRBD1 (6 bases). The CDR3 extends over 15 amino acids. Germline CDR1 and CDR2: SGHTA and FQGNSA. Trimming stripped 5 bases from V and 11 bases from J, with 21 bases between. CDR3 sequence: CASSPGTPQVGELFF. As DNA, the CDR3 is TGTGCCAGCAGCCCCGGGACACCACAGGTCGGAGAGCTGTTTTTT.

The chain's CDR3 is CASSDSGVSNEQFF. The CDR3 coding sequence is TGCGCCAGCAGTGATAGCGGGGTCAGCAATGAGCAGTTCTTC. V gene TRBV10-1 combines with J gene TRBJ2-1; 8 positions match TRBD2. The ends lost 3 bases at V and 6 bases at J; junction bases unmatched: 4. Per germline, CDR1 WNHNN and CDR2 SYGVQD (reference sequence). The CDR3 runs 14 residues.

The J gene is TRBJ2-1, the V gene TRBV18; TRBD2 aligns across 7 bases. Trimming cost V 3 bases and J 4 bases; bases outside gene matches: 6. The length of the CDR3 is 15 residues. From germline, CDR1 is KGHSH and CDR2 LQKENI. In DNA form, the CDR3 reads TGTGCCAGCTCACCGCAGGGAGGGATATACAATGAGCAGTTCTTC. This codes for CASSPQGGIYNEQFF.

In this sample, this clone turned up many times. The chain has TRBV18 and TRBJ1-4; 10 bases map to TRBD1. V gave up 2 bases and J gave up 8 bases; unmatched junction bases: 5. Germline CDR1 reads KGHSH; CDR2 reads LQKENI. The CDR3 has 15 amino acids. The CDR3 region is CASSPGGTGDEKLFF. The CDR3 DNA follows: TGTGCCAGCTCACCAGGCGGGACAGGGGACGAAAAACTGTTTTTT.

In this sample, this clone turned up many times. This chain uses TRBV19 with TRBJ1-2; D is perhaps TRBD1 (6 bases). Germline loops: CDR1 LNHDA, CDR2 SQIVND (reference sequence). This CDR3 contains 14 residues. Trimming pared 8 bases from V and 1 base from J, leaving 14 bases between. The CDR3: CASARTDFNYGYTF. The CDR3 DNA reads as TGTGCCAGTGCAAGGACAGACTTTAACTATGGCTACACCTTC.

Details on this clone: One end of the junction does not line up with germline, which may come from a read error. Other DNA sequences in this sample translate to the same CDR3. The chain links TRBV30 to TRBJ1-2; D gene uncertain. From germline, CDR1 is GTSNPN and CDR2 SVGIG (reference sequence). This CDR3 is 13 amino acids long. CDR3 nucleotide sequence: TGCGCCTGGAGTGTTAAGGCAGAAGGCGGCTACACCTTC. It encodes CAWSVKAEGGYTF.

This chain joins TRBV5-6 and TRBJ1-5, with 8 bases aligning to TRBD1. This CDR3 is 15 amino acids long. Germline-derived CDR1 and CDR2 are SGHDT and YYEEEE. V trimming: 0 bases; J trimming: 9 bases; junction bases outside the gene matches: 8. The CDR3: CASSLGGQVVGPQHF. In DNA, the CDR3 is TGTGCCAGCAGCTTGGGGGGACAGGTCGTGGGGCCCCAGCATTTT.

As regards this clone: This likely reflects a read error, since a far larger clone is one base away. Within the sample, other DNA sequences also encode this same CDR3. The V call is TRBV6-1, the J call TRBJ1-4; the D is unclear. Trimming cost V 2 bases and J 3 bases, with 13 bases left between them. Germline lookup yields CDR1 MNHNS and CDR2 SASEGT. This CDR3 spans 16 amino acids. CDR3 protein: CASSERVDIANEKLFF. The CDR3 nucleotides read TGTGCCAGCAGTGAAAGGGTTGATATAGCTAATGAAAAACTGTTTTTT.